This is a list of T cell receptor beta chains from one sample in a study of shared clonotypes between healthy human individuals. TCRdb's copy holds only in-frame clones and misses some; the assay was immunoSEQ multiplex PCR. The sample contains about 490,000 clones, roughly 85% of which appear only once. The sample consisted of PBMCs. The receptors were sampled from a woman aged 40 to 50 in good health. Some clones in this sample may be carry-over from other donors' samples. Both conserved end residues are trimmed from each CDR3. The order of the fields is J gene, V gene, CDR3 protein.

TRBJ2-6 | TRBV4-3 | ASSQDVLSGANVLT
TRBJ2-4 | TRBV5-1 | ASSLGAAGGTKNIQY
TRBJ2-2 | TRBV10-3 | AISVVREAGELF
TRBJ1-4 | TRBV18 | ASSLLQGLNEKLF
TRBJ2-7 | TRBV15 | ATSRDAGKYEQY
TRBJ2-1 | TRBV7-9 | ASSLSRDWEQF
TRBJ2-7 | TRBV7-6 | ASSLFPGQYYEQY
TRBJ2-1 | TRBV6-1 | ASTLLAGEYNEQF
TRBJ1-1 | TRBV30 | AWSWGAAEAF
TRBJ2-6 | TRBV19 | ASSIPGQGAILANVLT
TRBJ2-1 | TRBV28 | ASREDVTYNEQF
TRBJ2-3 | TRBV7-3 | ASSLIGNADTQY
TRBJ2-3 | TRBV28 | ASSLWDNSADTQY
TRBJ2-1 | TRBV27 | ASSFSNSRNNEQF
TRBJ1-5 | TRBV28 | ASSSPAGGQPQH
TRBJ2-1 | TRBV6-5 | ASSQVAGARDEQF
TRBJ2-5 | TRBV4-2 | ASSQPLAGGETQY
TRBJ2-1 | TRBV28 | ASSPWGGRGNEQF
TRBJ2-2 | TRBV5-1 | ASSLTGPNTGELF
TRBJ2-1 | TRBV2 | ASSVRTQYNEQF
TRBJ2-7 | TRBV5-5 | ASSLATDSYEQY
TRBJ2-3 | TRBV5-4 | ASSRGSGGSTDTQY
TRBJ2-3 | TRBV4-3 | ASSQDPGQGRLSTDTQY
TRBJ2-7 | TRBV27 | ASSRKRTGAPHYEQY
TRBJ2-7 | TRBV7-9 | ASSRDIAIVGQY
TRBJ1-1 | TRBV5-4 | ASSEGQPDTEAF
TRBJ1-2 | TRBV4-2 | ASSRQGAEYGYT
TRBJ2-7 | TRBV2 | ASSDQGLVYEQY
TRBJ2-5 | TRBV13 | ASSKTQGMGETQY
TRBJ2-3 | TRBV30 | AWSVKTSGSTDTQY
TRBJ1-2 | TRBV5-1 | ASSKDRGADGYT
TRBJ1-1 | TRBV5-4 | ASSRGPPDTEAF
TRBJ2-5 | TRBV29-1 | SAPGGLETQY
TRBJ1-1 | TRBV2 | ASSEVGGGTEAF
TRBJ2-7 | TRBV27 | ASTPTGFHEQY
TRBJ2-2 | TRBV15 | ATSRDIRRTGELF
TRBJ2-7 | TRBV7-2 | ASSSGGGSYEQY
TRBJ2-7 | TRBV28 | ASSKLWGASYEQY
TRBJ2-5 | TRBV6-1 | ASSEARVLGTQY
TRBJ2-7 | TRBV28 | ASSFLGTVSSYEQY
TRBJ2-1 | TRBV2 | AAGTSGREQF
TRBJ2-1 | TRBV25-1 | ASAWLHNEQF
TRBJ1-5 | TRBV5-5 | ASSLEGGSGNQPQH
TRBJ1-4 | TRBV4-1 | ASSQEEGLYQNEKLF
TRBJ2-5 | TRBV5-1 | ASSRRSGPQETQY
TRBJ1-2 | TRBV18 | ASSPLTGGAYGYT
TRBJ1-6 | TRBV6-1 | AISDGSPLH
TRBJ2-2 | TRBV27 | ASSVTSGIPLDTGELF
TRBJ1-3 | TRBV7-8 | ASSLGGYSGNTIY